One T cell receptor beta chain is described in this entry. Its cognate antigen is unknown. This entry belongs to a study of T-cell memory formation after mild COVID-19. Background on the study: TCR clusters largely stayed donor specific.

Overall study results and limits: Mostly located in CM and EM were contracting CD4+ clones, with contracting CD8+ clones located in EMRA.

TCRdb ran MiXCR on the 5' RACE reads and lists one entry per CDR3 protein. This repertoire shows just over 300,000 distinct CDR3 sequences, just under 20% found once; its top ten account for under 25%. This CDR3 has 15 residues. CDR1 and CDR2 from the germline V gene are SGHTA and FQGNSA. Trimming cost V 5 bases and J 0 bases, with 11 bases left between them. The sequenced material came from PBMCs or a T cell subset sorted from them (not recorded which). The rearrangement links TRBV7-2 to TRBJ2-4; D is unresolved. This receptor was identified in a man aged 18-30 years who had mild COVID-19 (a few samples of this study predate the infection). Cell type and time point are not known. The CDR3 DNA is TGTGCCAGCAGCATGGCTGGGGTAGCCAAAAACATTCAGTACTTC. This encodes CASSMAGVAKNIQYF.